This is a list of T cell receptor beta chains from one sample in a study of CD8 T cells in ankylosing spondylitis. TCRdb reprocessed the 5' RACE reads with MiXCR, giving one entry per CDR3 protein. The sample includes about 96,000 distinct CDR3 sequences, roughly 9.6% of them seen just once. Sequenced sample: blood, either unsorted or a sorted T cell fraction (not recorded which). The receptors derive from a male donor with ankylosing spondylitis or in good health (not recorded which). Both conserved end residues are part of each CDR3. The D gene is left open where the match is weak. Where a row states a size, it is once, few, many or the class of an expanded clone; other rows omit it.

j_call clone_size d_call v_call cdr3_aa cdr3_nt
TRBJ2-5 many TRBD2 TRBV7-9 CASSLAGGKETQYF TGTGCCAGCAGCCTAGCGGGGGGAAAAGAGACCCAGTACTTC
TRBJ2-7 . . TRBV10-3 CAISGASLYEQYF TGTGCCATCAGTGGAGCGAGCCTCTACGAGCAGTACTTC
TRBJ2-3 . TRBD2 TRBV11-1 CASSLLLAVPGSSTDTQYF TGTGCCAGCAGCTTATTACTAGCGGTCCCCGGGTCTAGCACAGATACGCAGTATTTT
TRBJ2-7 many . TRBV7-2 CASSLESGAYEQYF TGTGCCAGCAGCTTAGAATCGGGGGCCTACGAGCAGTACTTC
TRBJ2-2 many . TRBV5-1 CASSLVAGGELFF TGCGCCAGCAGCTTGGTGGCGGGCGGGGAGCTGTTTTTT
TRBJ2-2 many TRBD1 TRBV5-1 CASSVRQGNTGELFF TGCGCCAGCAGCGTCAGACAGGGTAACACCGGGGAGCTGTTTTTT
TRBJ2-3 . . TRBV4-2 CASSQRGGSTDTQYF TGTGCCAGCAGCCAGCGGGGCGGAAGCACAGATACGCAGTATTTT
TRBJ1-1 many . TRBV30 CAWSEEENTEAFF TGTGCCTGGAGTGAGGAAGAGAACACTGAAGCTTTCTTT
TRBJ2-4 many TRBD2 TRBV12-3/TRBV12-4 CASSPMGERGWIQYF TGTGCCAGCAGCCCCATGGGCGAGCGGGGATGGATTCAGTACTTC
TRBJ2-3 . . TRBV20-1 CSARGRTSATDTQYF TGCAGTGCCAGGGGTCGGACATCGGCCACAGATACGCAGTATTTT
TRBJ2-2 many . TRBV5-5 CASSDRGGRGELFF TGTGCCAGCAGCGACCGAGGAGGACGCGGGGAGCTGTTTTTT
TRBJ1-1 many . TRBV28 CASSFQPNAEAFF TGTGCCAGCAGTTTCCAGCCGAACGCTGAAGCTTTCTTT
TRBJ2-2 . . TRBV12-3/TRBV12-4 CASIGAGQANTGELFF TGTGCCAGCATAGGGGCCGGGCAGGCGAACACCGGGGAGCTGTTTTTT
TRBJ1-1 large . TRBV5-4 CASRMGGETEAFF TGTGCCAGTAGGATGGGGGGTGAAACTGAAGCTTTCTTT
TRBJ2-1 many . TRBV6-2/TRBV6-3 CASSYPLTPRVHEQFF TGTGCCAGCAGTTACCCACTAACCCCTCGAGTGCATGAGCAGTTCTTC
TRBJ2-3 many . TRBV4-2 CASSPDGGSGTDTQYF TGTGCCAGCAGCCCAGACGGCGGTTCCGGCACAGATACGCAGTATTTT
TRBJ1-1 . . TRBV6-4 CASRMGHQNTEAFF TGTGCCAGCAGAATGGGACATCAGAACACTGAAGCTTTCTTT
TRBJ1-2 many . TRBV7-8 CASSLSRRDGYTF TGTGCCAGCAGCTTAAGTCGCAGGGACGGCTACACCTTC